This T cell receptor (beta chain) originates from a study of Graves' ophthalmopathy and Graves' hyperthyroidism. Findings of the study overall: In predicting ophthalmopathy progression, the model reached around 66% sensitivity and about 73% specificity. Blood contained most expanded thyroid clonotypes exceeding 0.001 frequency.

From RNA, the CDR3 regions of TCR beta chains were amplified and sequenced. Following a first-round RT-PCR that used HTBI primers, a second-round multiplex PCR was carried out. Via MiXCR, TCRdb re-called the multiplex PCR reads, giving one row per CDR3 protein. The repertoire holds roughly 600,000 distinct CDR3 sequences, with 39% as singletons. In regard to this clonotype: Antigen: not known.

The CDR3 has 13 amino acids. V gave up 1 base and J gave up 5 bases, with 7 bases separating them. Per germline, CDR1 SGHTA and CDR2 FQGNSA. Aged 18 to 65, the patients with hyperthyroidism had under 2 months' duration and were newly diagnosed. Sequenced material: peripheral blood or thyroid tissue (not recorded which). The V call is TRBV7-2, the J call TRBJ2-3; D unclear. This receptor was identified in an adult man with Graves' hyperthyroidism. CDR3 in DNA: TGTGCCAGCAGCTTAGATCCCATAGATACGCAGTATTTT. Translating it yields CASSLDPIDTQYF. Full variable domain (rest looked up from reference TRBV7-2 and TRBJ2-3): GAGVSQSPSNKVTEKGKDVELRCDPISGHTALYWYRQSLGQGLEFLIYFQGNSAPDKSGLPSDRFSAERTGGSVSTLTIQRTQQEDSAVYLCASSLDPIDTQYFGPGTRLTVL.